The 13 T cell receptor beta chains below were found in one sample sequenced in a study of control samples from healthy donors and cancer patients. Measured with immunoSEQ multiplex PCR; TCRdb has only the in-frame clones, and not every one. The table shows 75,000 to 100,000 clones, with almost 85% occurring only once. The sequenced sample was blood. These receptors were collected from a man aged 60-69 years in good health.

The chain joins TRBV28 to TRBJ2-7, with D tentatively TRBD1 or TRBD2 (6 bases each). Germline V gives CDR1 MDHEN, CDR2 SYDVKM. The CDR3 runs to 15 residues. V was shortened by 5 bases and J by 3 bases, with 17 bases between the two germline ends. CDR3 amino acids: CASSGEGGWSYEQYF. The CDR3, as DNA: TGTGCCAGCAGTGGTGAGGGGGGTTGGAGCTACGAGCAGTACTTC.

The rearrangement joins TRBV5-3 to TRBJ2-1, with D perhaps matching TRBD1 (6 bases). TRBV5-3 is designated an ORF whose function remains uncertain. The CDR3 is made up of 12 amino acids. V was pared by 4 bases and J by 10 bases, with 12 bases between. The CDR3, as DNA: TGTGCCAGAAGCCAACGTAGGGGGGAGCAGTTCTTC. Residues: CARSQRRGEQFF.

The CDR3 here is CASSRYPPGDNYGYTF. The CDR3, as DNA: TGTGCCAGCAGCCGTTACCCCCCAGGAGATAACTATGGCTACACCTTC. V is TRBV3-1 (or the pseudogene TRBV3-2) and J is TRBJ1-2; no clear D. The CDR3 spans 16 residues. Per the germline V gene, CDR1 is LGHDT and CDR2 is YNNKEL (reference sequence). Between the trimmed V and J ends, which lost 4 bases and 1 base, there was a span of 16 bases.

The chain is built from TRBV19 and TRBJ2-7; D might be TRBD1 or TRBD2, each matching 5 bases. Germline CDR1 reads LNHDA; CDR2 reads SQIVND (reference sequence). The CDR3 sequence is 13 residues long. Trimming removed 8 bases at V and 3 bases at J, with 14 bases between. CDR3 protein: CASAEGTLYEQYF. CDR3 coding DNA: TGTGCCAGTGCGGAAGGGACCCTCTACGAGCAGTACTTC.

The chain employs TRBV5-4 and TRBJ2-7, with 10 positions matching TRBD2. CDR1 and CDR2 from the germline V gene are SGHNT and YYREEE (reference sequence). Losses at the gene ends were 4 bases for V and 7 bases for J; bases not matched to a gene: 11. This CDR3 has 15 residues. CDR3 amino acids: CASSLALALAGEQYF. CDR3 sequence (DNA): TGTGCCAGCAGCCTGGCGTTAGCACTAGCGGGGGAGCAGTACTTC.

The chain couples TRBV10-2 to TRBJ2-1; TRBD2 agrees at 7 bases. This CDR3 has 14 amino acids. Germline CDR1 reads WSHSY; CDR2 reads SAAADI. With V trimmed by 4 bases and J by 10 bases, 10 bases remained unmatched. The CDR3 reads CASSVLAAQGEQFF. The CDR3 region has the DNA TGCGCCAGCAGTGTGCTAGCGGCCCAAGGAGAGCAGTTCTTC.

J is TRBJ1-3 and V is TRBV7-2; the D is unclear. V was pared by 1 base and J by 0 bases, with 10 bases between. The CDR3 sequence is 16 residues long. Germline V CDR1 and CDR2: SGHTA, FQGNSA. The CDR3 here is CASSLESTISGNTIYF. CDR3 bases: TGTGCCAGCAGCTTAGAAAGCACCATCTCTGGAAACACCATATATTTT.

The chain is built from TRBV21-1 and TRBJ1-5. TRBV21-1 corresponds to a pseudogene. This CDR3 has 14 amino acids. CDR3 DNA: TGTGCCAGCAGCAAGTGTGCCGGGGATCAGCCCCAGCATTTT. This encodes CASSKCAGDQPQHF.

The genes are TRBV11-2 and TRBJ2-3, with D possibly TRBD2 on 6 matching bases. CDR1 and CDR2 from the germline V gene are SGHAT and FQNNGV. V was cut by 4 bases and J by 6 bases, with 11 bases left in between. CDR3 length: 13 amino acids. The CDR3 protein is CASSWRGEDTQYF. CDR3 coding DNA: TGTGCCAGCAGCTGGCGGGGAGAGGATACGCAGTATTTT.

The chain combines TRBV5-1 with TRBJ1-1; D is uncertain. The V and J ends lost 0 bases and 3 bases respectively, with 12 bases between them. Per the germline V gene, CDR1 is SGHRS and CDR2 is YFSETQ. The CDR3 contains 15 residues. The CDR3 sequence: CASSLGQQGYTEAFF. The DNA for the CDR3 is TGCGCCAGCAGCTTGGGGCAGCAAGGGTACACTGAAGCTTTCTTT.

The V call is TRBV15, the J call TRBJ2-2, with 10 bases identical to TRBD2. The V segment lost 0 bases and the J segment 0 bases; nucleotides outside the gene matches: 7. Germline values: CDR1 LNHNV, CDR2 YYDKDF (reference sequence). This CDR3 contains 19 residues. Here the CDR3 DNA reads TGTGCCACCAGCAGAGATTCCCTCCTAGCGGGGGCGAACACCGGGGAGCTGTTTTTT. Its protein product is CATSRDSLLAGANTGELFF.

This clone was seen a handful of times. This rearrangement joins TRBV5-6 to TRBJ2-3, with D perhaps TRBD1 or TRBD2 (5 bases each). The ends were cut back, 7 bases at V and 2 bases at J, with 14 bases in the middle. Germline values: CDR1 SGHDT, CDR2 YYEEEE. The CDR3 loop spans 14 amino acids. The CDR3 nucleotides read TGTGCCAGCCTCGGGTGGGGGTTCACAGATACGCAGTATTTT. Amino acid sequence: CASLGWGFTDTQYF.

V is TRBV5-1 and J is TRBJ2-7; tentatively, D is TRBD1 (6 bases). The germline V gene has CDR1 SGHRS and CDR2 YFSETQ. The V gene lost 1 base and the J gene lost 7 bases, with 18 bases spanning the gap. The CDR3 runs 15 residues. CDR3 sequence reads: CASSLSPRGPLEQYF. The DNA of the CDR3 is TGCGCCAGCAGCTTGTCTCCCAGGGGCCCGTTAGAGCAGTACTTC.